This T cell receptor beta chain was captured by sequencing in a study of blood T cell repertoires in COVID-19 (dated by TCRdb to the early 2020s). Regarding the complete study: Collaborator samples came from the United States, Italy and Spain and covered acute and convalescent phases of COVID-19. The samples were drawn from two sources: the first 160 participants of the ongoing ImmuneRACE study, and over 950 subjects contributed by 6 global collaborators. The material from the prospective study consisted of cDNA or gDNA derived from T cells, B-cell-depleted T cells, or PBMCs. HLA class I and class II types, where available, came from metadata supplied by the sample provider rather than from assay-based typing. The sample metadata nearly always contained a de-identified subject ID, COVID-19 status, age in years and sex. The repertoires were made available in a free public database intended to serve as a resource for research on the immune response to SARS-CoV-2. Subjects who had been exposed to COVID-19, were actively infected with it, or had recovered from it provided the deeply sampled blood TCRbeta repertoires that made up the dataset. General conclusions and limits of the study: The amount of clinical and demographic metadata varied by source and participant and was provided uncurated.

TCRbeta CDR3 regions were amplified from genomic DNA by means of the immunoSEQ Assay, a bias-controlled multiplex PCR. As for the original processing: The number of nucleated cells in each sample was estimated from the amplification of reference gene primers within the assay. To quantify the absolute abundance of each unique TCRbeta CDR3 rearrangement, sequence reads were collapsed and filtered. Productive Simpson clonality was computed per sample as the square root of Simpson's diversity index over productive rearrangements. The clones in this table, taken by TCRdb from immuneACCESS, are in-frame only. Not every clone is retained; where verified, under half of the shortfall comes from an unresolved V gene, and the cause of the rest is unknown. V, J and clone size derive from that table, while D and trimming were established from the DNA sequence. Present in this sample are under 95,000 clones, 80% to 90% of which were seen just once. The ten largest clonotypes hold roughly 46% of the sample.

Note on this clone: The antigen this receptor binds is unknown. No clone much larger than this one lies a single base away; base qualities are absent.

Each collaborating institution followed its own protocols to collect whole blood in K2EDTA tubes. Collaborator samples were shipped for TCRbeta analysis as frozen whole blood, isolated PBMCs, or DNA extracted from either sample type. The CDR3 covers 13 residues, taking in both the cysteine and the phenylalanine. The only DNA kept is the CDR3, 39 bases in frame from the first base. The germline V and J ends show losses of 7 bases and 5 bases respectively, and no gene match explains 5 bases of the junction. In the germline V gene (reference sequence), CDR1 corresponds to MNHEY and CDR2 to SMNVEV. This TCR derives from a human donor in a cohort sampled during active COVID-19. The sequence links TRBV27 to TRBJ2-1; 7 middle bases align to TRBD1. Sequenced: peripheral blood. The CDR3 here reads CASTRQGNNEQFF. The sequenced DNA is TGTGCCAGCACCAGACAGGGCAACAATGAGCAGTTCTTC.